These 20 T cell receptor beta chains originate from one sample sequenced in a study of identical twins. TCRdb reprocessed the 5' RACE reads via MiXCR and lists one record per CDR3 protein. The data hold 500,000 or so distinct CDR3 sequences, with about 20% observed a single time. A further study also used this sample, focusing on T cells expressing NK-cell markers.

Sequenced: CD4+ T cells sorted from blood. The receptor source for this set is a woman between 18 and 30 years old in good health.

This clonotype was recorded at least ten times. The V call is TRBV12-3 or TRBV12-4, the J call TRBJ2-3; D is uncertain. Trimming left V 6 bases short and J 4 bases short, with 5 bases between. This CDR3 is built from 11 residues. The chain's CDR3 is CASSYSDTQYF. DNA for the CDR3: TGTGCCAGCAGCTACTCAGATACGCAGTATTTT.

This clonotype was seen only a few times. The rearrangement links TRBV5-1 to TRBJ1-1; the match to TRBD1 covers 9 bases. Trimming took 2 bases from V and 6 from J; bases not matched to a gene: 5. Germline lookup yields CDR1 SGHRS and CDR2 YFSETQ. The CDR3 sequence is 14 residues long. The CDR3 region has the DNA TGCGCCAGCAGCTTCCGGGACAGGGAGGCTGAAGCTTTCTTT. Protein: CASSFRDREAEAFF.

The rearrangement joins TRBV5-1 to TRBJ1-1; D unclear. Germline-derived CDR1 and CDR2 are SGHRS and YFSETQ. CDR3 length equals 12 residues. V was trimmed by 0 bases and J by 6 bases, leaving 6 bases between them. The CDR3 coding sequence is TGCGCCAGCAGCTTGGTCGGATCTGAAGCTTTCTTT. This encodes CASSLVGSEAFF.

The CDR3 loop reads CASSVTSGTDPTYNEQFF. The CDR3 DNA reads TGTGCCAGCAGCGTAACCTCCGGGACCGATCCTACCTACAATGAGCAGTTCTTC. This chain links TRBV13 with TRBJ2-1; D is perhaps TRBD1 or TRBD2 (5 bases each). This CDR3 comprises 18 residues. Germline V gene data show CDR1 as PRHDT and CDR2 as FYEKMQ (reference sequence). The V end lost 5 bases, the J end lost 2 bases, and 22 bases lay between the germline ends.

The gene calls are TRBV7-2 and TRBJ2-7; a weak D match, TRBD1 (5 bases). The CDR3 sequence is 12 residues long. V shed 4 bases and J shed 6 bases, with 10 bases lying between them. In germline, CDR1 is SGHTA, CDR2 FQGNSA. The CDR3 loop is CASSSSRVEQYF. Written as DNA, the CDR3 is TGTGCCAGCAGCTCCAGCAGGGTCGAGCAGTACTTC.

The chain employs TRBV20-1 and TRBJ2-1, with 7 bases lining up with TRBD2. This CDR3 is 15 amino acids long. CDR1 and CDR2 (germline): DFQATT, SNEGSKA (reference sequence). With V trimmed by 3 bases and J by 9 bases, 14 bases remained unmatched. CDR3 residues: CSASFGGEGQSEQFF. The DNA of the CDR3 is TGCAGTGCTAGTTTTGGAGGGGAGGGCCAAAGTGAGCAGTTCTTC.

CDR3 loop: CASSLFGANVLTF. Written as DNA, the CDR3 is TGTGCCAGCAGCTTATTTGGGGCCAACGTCCTGACTTTC. The gene calls are TRBV11-2 and TRBJ2-6; D uncertain. Trimming removed 2 bases at V and 3 bases at J, with 2 bases between. This CDR3 is built from 13 residues. Germline V CDR1 and CDR2: SGHAT, FQNNGV.

This chain uses TRBV5-1 with TRBJ2-1; D possibly corresponds to TRBD2 (6 bases). Germline CDR1 reads SGHRS; CDR2 reads YFSETQ. Trimming took 0 bases from V and 10 from J, leaving 17 bases between them. CDR3 size: 15 residues. The chain's CDR3 is CASSLDSNRGMEQFF. DNA of the CDR3: TGCGCCAGCAGCTTGGATTCCAATCGGGGGATGGAGCAGTTCTTC.

The chain employs TRBV6-2 or TRBV6-3 and TRBJ1-2, with a tentative D call TRBD1 (5 bases). Germline CDR1 and CDR2: MNHEY and SVGEGT. This CDR3 is built from 14 residues. Trimming removed 6 bases at V and 3 bases at J, with 14 bases between. The CDR3 sequence is CASRLRGRDYGYTF. For the CDR3, the DNA is TGTGCCAGCAGACTGCGGGGCAGGGACTATGGCTACACCTTC.

This clonotype was seen more than once but under ten times. The V and J genes are TRBV6-5 and TRBJ2-1, with D possibly TRBD2 on 7 matching bases. This CDR3 has 16 residues. V was shortened by 4 bases and J by 4 bases, with 17 bases between the two germline ends. Germline CDR1 is MNHEY and CDR2 is SVGAGI. The CDR3 DNA reads as TGTGCCAGCAGTTCCCCGGCGGGGGCCGCGTACAATGAGCAGTTCTTC. Amino acids: CASSSPAGAAYNEQFF.

This chain links TRBV6-1 with TRBJ2-7; perhaps TRBD1 as D (5 bases). Germline-derived CDR1 and CDR2 are MNHNS and SASEGT. V was pared by 8 bases and J by 4 bases, with 21 bases between. CDR3 length: 15 amino acids. This CDR3 is CASRRGFDPRYEQYF. CDR3 DNA: TGTGCCAGCCGAAGGGGCTTCGACCCACGGTACGAGCAGTACTTC.

This clonotype was observed a handful of times. CDR3 protein: CSARGLAGAKYEQYF. Written as DNA, the CDR3 is TGCAGTGCTAGAGGGCTAGCGGGAGCAAAGTACGAGCAGTACTTC. The V call is TRBV20-1, the J call TRBJ2-7; 10 bases map to TRBD2. CDR3 length: 15 amino acids. CDR1 is DFQATT, CDR2 SNEGSKA, per germline (reference sequence). V dropped 1 base and J dropped 4; count of bases not matched to a gene: 7.

This clonotype was seen a handful of times. J is TRBJ1-6 and V is TRBV6-1; D is possibly TRBD1 (5 bases). The CDR3 covers 15 residues. With 6 bases removed from V and 7 bases from J, the gap between germline ends came to 16 bases. Germline V gene data show CDR1 as MNHNS and CDR2 as SASEGT. The CDR3 protein is CASRPSEGWNSPLHF. In DNA, the CDR3 is TGTGCCAGCAGGCCCTCCGAGGGGTGGAATTCACCCCTCCACTTT.

This chain joins TRBV20-1 and TRBJ1-6; 8 positions agree with TRBD1. The CDR3 is made up of 15 amino acids. Trimming cost V 3 bases and J 9 bases; bases outside gene matches: 10. Germline CDR1 reads DFQATT; CDR2 reads SNEGSKA (reference sequence). The CDR3: CSARELQGESSPLHF. The CDR3 coding sequence is TGCAGTGCTAGGGAACTACAGGGGGAGAGTTCACCCCTCCACTTT.

Concerning this clonotype itself: No conserved phenylalanine or tryptophan is present at the end of the CDR3, so a read error is the likely explanation. The rearrangement joins TRBV10-3 to TRBJ2-6, with no clear D. Looked up from germline, CDR1 is ENHRY and CDR2 is SYGVKD. The germline V and J ends were trimmed by 3 bases and 0 bases, with 9 bases remaining between them. The CDR3 spans 16 residues. The DNA of the CDR3 is TGTGCCATCAGTGAATTTAGGGACTCTGGGGCCAACGTCCTGACTCTC. Protein sequence: CAISEFRDSGANVLTL.

This rearrangement joins TRBV7-2 to TRBJ1-5, with D perhaps TRBD1 (6 bases). V lost 1 base to trimming and J lost 5 bases, with 15 bases between them. This CDR3 contains 16 residues. Germline CDR1 reads SGHTA; CDR2 reads FQGNSA. CDR3 nucleotide sequence: TGTGCCAGCAGCTTAGGGACTGGGAGGGGGGATCAGCCCCAGCATTTT. Protein sequence: CASSLGTGRGDQPQHF.

The chain uses TRBV20-1 and TRBJ1-4, with 7 bases matching TRBD1. CDR3 length equals 14 residues. Germline V lookup: CDR1 DFQATT, CDR2 SNEGSKA (reference sequence). With 4 bases clipped from V and 0 bases from J, the junction kept 2 bases outside the gene matches. CDR3 in amino acids: CSATDRATNEKLFF. As DNA, the CDR3 is TGCAGTGCTACAGACAGGGCAACTAATGAAAAACTGTTTTTT.

The V and J genes are TRBV2 and TRBJ2-1; 10 nucleotides match TRBD2. Trimming removed 1 base from V and 5 bases from J; junction bases left unmatched: 2. Germline V gives CDR1 SNHLY, CDR2 FYNNEI. The CDR3 is 15 residues long. This CDR3 is CASSEVAGGDNEQFF. The CDR3 nucleotides read TGTGCCAGCAGTGAAGTAGCGGGGGGTGACAATGAGCAGTTCTTC.

This clonotype has more than one count but fewer than ten. V usage is TRBV7-9 and J usage is TRBJ1-1, with D tentatively TRBD1 (6 bases). The CDR3 totals 12 residues. Germline V gene data show CDR1 as SEHNR and CDR2 as FQNEAQ (reference sequence). V shed 7 bases and J shed 5 bases, with 11 bases lying between them. The CDR3 region has the DNA TGTGCCAGCATCCCCCAGGGGACTGAAGCTTTCTTT. It codes for CASIPQGTEAFF.

This clonotype was seen a handful of times. The genes are TRBV20-1 and TRBJ2-3; 10 nucleotides match TRBD2. The CDR3 contains 15 residues. Germline CDR1 is DFQATT and CDR2 is SNEGSKA (reference sequence). Trimming at V came to 3 bases and at J to 3 bases, leaving 6 bases not matched to a gene. CDR3: CSARPSGSWTDTQYF. CDR3 nucleotide sequence: TGCAGTGCTAGGCCTAGCGGGAGTTGGACAGATACGCAGTATTTT.